In its sample, the clone carrying this T cell receptor (beta chain) was seen many times. Its matching antigen is unknown. These data come from a study of early T cells in non-severe SARS-CoV-2 infection. Whole-study context: Investigators sequenced bulk RNA drawn from unsorted whole blood, and chains remained unpaired.

Findings of the study overall: Anti-spike CD8 responses were favored by VDJdb matching, which missed private and CD4 specificities.

Individual cDNA molecules each received unique molecular identifiers attached to them. TCRdb passed the 5' RACE reads through MiXCR, listing each CDR3 protein once. The data show over 60,000 distinct CDR3 sequences, with over 9% seen just once and 2.5% to 3.5% held by the top ten. The sequenced sample was whole blood, obtained at baseline. This receptor was identified in an adult who was a healthcare worker with PCR-confirmed SARS-CoV-2 infection or an uninfected control (not recorded which).

CDR3 sequence: CASSPPSRQETQYF. In DNA form, the CDR3 reads TGTGCCAGCTCACCACCGTCTAGGCAAGAGACCCAGTACTTC. The V and J genes are TRBV18 and TRBJ2-5; D gene uncertain. Germline V CDR1 and CDR2: KGHSH, LQKENI. The ends were cut back, 0 bases at V and 2 bases at J, with 7 bases in the middle. The CDR3 is made up of 14 amino acids. The variable domain in full, with the rest retrieved from reference TRBV18 and TRBJ2-5, is NAGVMQNPRHLVRRRGQEARLRCSPMKGHSHVYWYRQLPEEGLKFMVYLQKENIIDESGMPKERFSAEFPKEGPSILRIQQVVRGDSAAYFCASSPPSRQETQYFGPGTRLLVL.